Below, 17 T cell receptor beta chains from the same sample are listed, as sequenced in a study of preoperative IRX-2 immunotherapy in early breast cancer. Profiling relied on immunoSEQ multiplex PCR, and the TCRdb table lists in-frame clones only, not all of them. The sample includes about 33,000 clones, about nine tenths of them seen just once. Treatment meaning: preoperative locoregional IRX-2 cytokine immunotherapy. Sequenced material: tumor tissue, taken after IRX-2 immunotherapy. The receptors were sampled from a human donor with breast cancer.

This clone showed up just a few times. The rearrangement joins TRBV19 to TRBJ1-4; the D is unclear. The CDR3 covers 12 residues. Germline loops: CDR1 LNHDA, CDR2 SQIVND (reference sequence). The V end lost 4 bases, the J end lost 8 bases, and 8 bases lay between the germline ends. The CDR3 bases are TGTGCCAGTAGTACCAGCCAGGAAAAACTGTTTTTT. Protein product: CASSTSQEKLFF.

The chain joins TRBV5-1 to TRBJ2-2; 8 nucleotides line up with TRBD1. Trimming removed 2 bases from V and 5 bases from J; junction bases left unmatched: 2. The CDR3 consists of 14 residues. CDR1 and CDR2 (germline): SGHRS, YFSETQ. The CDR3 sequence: CASSFRTGTGELFF. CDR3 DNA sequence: TGCGCCAGCAGCTTTCGGACAGGGACCGGGGAGCTGTTTTTT.

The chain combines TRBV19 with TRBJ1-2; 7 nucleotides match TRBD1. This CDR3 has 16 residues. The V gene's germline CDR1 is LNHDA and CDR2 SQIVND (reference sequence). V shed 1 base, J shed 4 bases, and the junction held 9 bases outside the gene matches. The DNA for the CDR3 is TGTGCCAGTAGTATAGCCTCGTTAGGGGGCGGCTATGGCTACACCTTC. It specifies CASSIASLGGGYGYTF.

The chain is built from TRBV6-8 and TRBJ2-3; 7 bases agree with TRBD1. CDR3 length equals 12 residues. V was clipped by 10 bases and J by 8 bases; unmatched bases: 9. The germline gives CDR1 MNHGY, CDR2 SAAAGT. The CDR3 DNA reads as TGTGCCATCAGCCTGGGACAGCCTACGCAGTATTTT. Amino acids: CAISLGQPTQYF.

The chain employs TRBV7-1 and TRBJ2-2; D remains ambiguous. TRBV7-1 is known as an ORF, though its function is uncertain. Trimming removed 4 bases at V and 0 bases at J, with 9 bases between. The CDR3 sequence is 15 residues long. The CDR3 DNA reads TGTGCCAGCAGCTTTCGAGCGTCGAACACCGGGGAGCTGTTTTTT. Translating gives CASSFRASNTGELFF.

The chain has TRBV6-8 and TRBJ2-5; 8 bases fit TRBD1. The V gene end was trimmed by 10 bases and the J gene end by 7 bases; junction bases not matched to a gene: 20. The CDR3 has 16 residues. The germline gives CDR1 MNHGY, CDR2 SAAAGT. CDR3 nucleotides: TGTGCCACCACCGTCGTGAGGGACAGGCCCTATAGGACCCAGTACTTC. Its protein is CATTVVRDRPYRTQYF.

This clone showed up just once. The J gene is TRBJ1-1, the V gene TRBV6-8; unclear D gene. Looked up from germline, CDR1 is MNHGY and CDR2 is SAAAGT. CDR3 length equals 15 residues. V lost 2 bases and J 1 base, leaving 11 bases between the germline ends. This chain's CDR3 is CASSYGPGWNTEAFF. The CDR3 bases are TGTGCCAGCAGTTACGGTCCGGGCTGGAACACTGAAGCTTTCTTT.

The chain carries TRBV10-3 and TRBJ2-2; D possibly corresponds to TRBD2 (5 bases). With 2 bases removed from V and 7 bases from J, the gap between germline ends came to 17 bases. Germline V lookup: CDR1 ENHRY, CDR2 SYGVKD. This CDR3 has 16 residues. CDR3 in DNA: TGTGCCATCAGTGAGGGACTCCCTCCGAGTGGCGGGGAGCTGTTTTTT. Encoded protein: CAISEGLPPSGGELFF.

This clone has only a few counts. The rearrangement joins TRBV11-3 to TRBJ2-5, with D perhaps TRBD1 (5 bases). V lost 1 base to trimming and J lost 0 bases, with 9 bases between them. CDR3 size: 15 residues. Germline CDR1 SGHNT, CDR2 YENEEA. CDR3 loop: CASSLVSRDQETQYF. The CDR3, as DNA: TGTGCCAGCAGCTTAGTTTCCAGGGACCAAGAGACCCAGTACTTC.

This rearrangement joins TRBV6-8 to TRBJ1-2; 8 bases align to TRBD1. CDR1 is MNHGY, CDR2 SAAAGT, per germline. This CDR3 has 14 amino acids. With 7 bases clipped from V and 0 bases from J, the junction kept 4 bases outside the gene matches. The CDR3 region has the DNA TGTGCCAGCACCACAGGGGGAGCTAACTATGGCTACACCTTC. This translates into CASTTGGANYGYTF.

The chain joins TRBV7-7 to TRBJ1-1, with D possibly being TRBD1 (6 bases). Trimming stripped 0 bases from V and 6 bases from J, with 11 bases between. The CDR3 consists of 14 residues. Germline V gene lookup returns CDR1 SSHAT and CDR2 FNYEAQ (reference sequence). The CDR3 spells CASSLAQGSAEAFF. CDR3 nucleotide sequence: TGTGCCAGCAGCTTAGCCCAGGGGTCTGCTGAAGCTTTCTTT.

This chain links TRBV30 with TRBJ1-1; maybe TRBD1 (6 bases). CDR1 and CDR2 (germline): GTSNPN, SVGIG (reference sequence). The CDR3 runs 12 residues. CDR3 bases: TGTGCGAGACAGGTGGTGAACACTGAAGCTTTCTTT. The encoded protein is CARQVVNTEAFF.

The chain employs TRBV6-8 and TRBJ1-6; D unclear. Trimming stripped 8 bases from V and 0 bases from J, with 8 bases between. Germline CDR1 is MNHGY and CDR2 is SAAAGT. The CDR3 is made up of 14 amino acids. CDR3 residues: CASWPSSYNSPLHF. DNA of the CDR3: TGTGCCAGCTGGCCGAGCTCCTATAATTCACCCCTCCACTTT.

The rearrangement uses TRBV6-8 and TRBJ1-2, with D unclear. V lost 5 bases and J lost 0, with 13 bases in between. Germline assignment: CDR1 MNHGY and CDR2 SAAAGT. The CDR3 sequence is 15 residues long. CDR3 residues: CASSGRVETNYGYTF. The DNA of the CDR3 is TGTGCCAGCAGTGGACGGGTGGAGACTAACTATGGCTACACCTTC.

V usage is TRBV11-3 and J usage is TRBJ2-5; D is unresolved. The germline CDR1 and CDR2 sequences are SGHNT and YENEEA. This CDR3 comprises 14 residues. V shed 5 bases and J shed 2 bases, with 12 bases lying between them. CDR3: CASSLVGLQETQYF. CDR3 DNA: TGTGCCAGCAGCCTAGTAGGCCTTCAAGAGACCCAGTACTTC.

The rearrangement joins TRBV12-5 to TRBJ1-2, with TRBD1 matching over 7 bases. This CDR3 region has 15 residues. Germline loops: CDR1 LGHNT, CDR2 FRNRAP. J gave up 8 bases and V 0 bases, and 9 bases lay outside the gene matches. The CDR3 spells CASGLVPRGEEGYTF. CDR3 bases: TGTGCTAGTGGTTTGGTTCCCAGGGGGGAGGAAGGCTACACCTTC.

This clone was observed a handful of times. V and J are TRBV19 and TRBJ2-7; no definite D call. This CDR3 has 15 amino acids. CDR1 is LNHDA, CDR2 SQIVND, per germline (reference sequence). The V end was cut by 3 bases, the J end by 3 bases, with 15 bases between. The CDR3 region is CASSMGSAYHYEQYF. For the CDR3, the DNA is TGTGCCAGTAGTATGGGTTCGGCGTATCACTACGAGCAGTACTTC.